The entry below gives a single T cell receptor (beta chain) sequence along with its context. Its antigen remains unknown. This record belongs to a study of cytomegalovirus exposure and HLA in healthy donors. Study background: Assignment to the Caucasian-associated ancestry cluster applied to around four fifths of the approximately 420 genotyped donors.

Points from the study as a whole: Researchers catalogued approximately 170 TCR beta chains as cytomegalovirus-associated.

V lost 4 bases to trimming and J lost 6 bases, with 10 bases between them. Per germline, CDR1 SNHLY and CDR2 FYNNEI. The CDR3 extends over 14 amino acids. PCR used 60 Vbeta primers and 13 Jbeta primers. Repertoires were generated with immunoSEQ multiplex PCR, while TCRdb's copy carries only in-frame clones and drops some. The repertoire holds 200,000 or so clones, with approximately 85% as singletons. Sample: PBMCs. The J gene is TRBJ1-6, the V gene TRBV2; tentative D call: TRBD1 (5 bases). The origin of this receptor is a woman between 40 and 50 years old in good health and CMV-seronegative. In nucleotides, the CDR3 is TGTGCCAGCAGTGTGCAGGGATCTAATTCACCCCTCCACTTT. Amino acids: CASSVQGSNSPLHF.